This TCR beta chain is from a study of OX40 agonist ivuxolimab in advanced cancers. Study-wide context: Ivuxolimab was a fully human IgG2 agonistic monoclonal antibody targeting the costimulatory receptor OX40 (CD134). Prior anti-PD-1, anti-PD-L1 or anti-CTLA-4 therapy was permitted, and approximately 42% of dose-escalation patients had received checkpoint inhibitors. The dose-escalation cohort was 82.7% male with a mean age of approximately 60 years, ranging from roughly 23 to 90. Partial responses occurred in three dose-escalation patients, of whom one had hepatocellular carcinoma and two had cutaneous melanoma. The point of sequencing TCRbeta in the periphery was to test whether ivuxolimab changed TCR sequence diversity and drove clonal T-cell expansion. Intravenous ivuxolimab was administered to patients every 2 weeks at six dose levels: 0.01, 0.1, 0.3, 1.5, 3 and 10 mg/kg. The monotherapy dose-escalation portion (N ≈ 52 patients) of the phase I ivuxolimab trial is reported in the paper. Among the roughly 52 dose-escalation patients, around 20 had hepatocellular carcinoma, roughly 15 melanoma, 9 renal cell carcinoma and 9 head and neck cancer. Paper-wide results and their limitations: On average, CD8+ T cells showed more expanded clones than CD4+ T cells after ivuxolimab. Antigen specificity was not determined for the clonally expanded peripheral T cells. Clonal expansion of both CD4+ and CD8+ blood T cells was observed from baseline to week 6 at doses 0.1 to 3.0 mg/kg. Low levels of normalized T-cell clonal expansion were also seen in some patients who did not respond. Partial responders in the 0.1-3.0 mg/kg groups had among the lowest normalized peripheral clonal expansion, especially among CD8+ T cells.

With respect to this clone: The antigen it recognizes is unknown. No much larger clone exists at a distance of one base, and base qualities are not known.

For sequencing of the TCRbeta CDR3 region, genomic DNA was extracted from the sorted cells. TCRbeta CDR3 regions were sequenced using the immunoSEQ Assay. TCRdb stores this immuneACCESS table with in-frame sequences only. Part of the clones is absent; in the studies checked, under half of the shortfall reflects unresolved V genes, and no reason is known for the rest. The sample has about 61,000 clones on record, under 85% of them singletons. Of the sample, less than 3.5% is held by the ten largest clones. The trial excluded patients who had a history of autoimmune disease or who were on systemic immunosuppression. Peripheral blood for TCR sequencing was drawn from every dose cohort at baseline, at cycle 4 day 1 and at cycle 7 day 1. Samples came from an open-label, multicenter, first-in-human phase I dose-escalation trial of ivuxolimab. Adults with locally advanced or metastatic head and neck squamous cell, hepatocellular, melanoma or renal cell carcinoma were enrolled in the trial. CD4+ and CD8+ T cells were sorted separately from peripheral blood before TCR sequencing.

The sample consisted of CD4+ or CD8+ T cells sorted from blood, taken in a trial of the OX40 agonist ivuxolimab. This clonotype originated in an adult with an advanced solid tumor such as melanoma, head and neck, liver or kidney cancer.

The CDR3 sequence is CASSVEARGSSTDTQYF. In nucleotide form, the sequence is TGTGCCAGCAGCGTAGAAGCGAGGGGATCTAGCACAGATACGCAGTATTTT. The chain is assembled from TRBV9 and TRBJ2-3; the D element could tentatively be TRBD1 or TRBD2, as 5 bases agree for each. The CDR3 has 17 amino acids, counting the end cysteine and phenylalanine. The only DNA kept is the CDR3, 51 bases in frame from the first base. The germline V gene gives CDR1 as SGDLS and CDR2 as YYNGEE. Relative to germline, V is 0 bases shorter and J is 0 bases shorter, with 14 bases between their ends.